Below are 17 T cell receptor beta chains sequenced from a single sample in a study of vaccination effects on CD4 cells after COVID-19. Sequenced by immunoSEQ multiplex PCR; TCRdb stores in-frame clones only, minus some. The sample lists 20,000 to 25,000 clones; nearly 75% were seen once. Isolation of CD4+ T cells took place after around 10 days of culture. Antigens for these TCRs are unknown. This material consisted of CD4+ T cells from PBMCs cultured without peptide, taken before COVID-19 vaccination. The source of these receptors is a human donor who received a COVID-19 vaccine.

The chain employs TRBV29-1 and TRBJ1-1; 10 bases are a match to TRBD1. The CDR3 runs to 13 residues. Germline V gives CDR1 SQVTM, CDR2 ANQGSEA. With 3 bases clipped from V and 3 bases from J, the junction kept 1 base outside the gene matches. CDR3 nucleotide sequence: TGCAGCGTTGACGGACAGGGGGACACTGAAGCTTTCTTT. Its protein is CSVDGQGDTEAFF.

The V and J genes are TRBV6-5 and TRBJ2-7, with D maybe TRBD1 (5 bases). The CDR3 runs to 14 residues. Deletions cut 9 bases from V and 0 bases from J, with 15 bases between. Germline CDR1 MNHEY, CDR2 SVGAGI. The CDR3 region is CASLYRHPSYEQYF. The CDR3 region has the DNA TGTGCCAGTCTCTACAGGCACCCCTCCTACGAGCAGTACTTC.

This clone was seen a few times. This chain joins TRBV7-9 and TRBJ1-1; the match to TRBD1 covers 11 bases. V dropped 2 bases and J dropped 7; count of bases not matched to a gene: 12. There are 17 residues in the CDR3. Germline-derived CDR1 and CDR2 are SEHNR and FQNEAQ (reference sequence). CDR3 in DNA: TGTGCCAGCAGCTTACCGAAAAGGACAGGGGGCTTGGGTGAAGCTTTCTTT. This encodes CASSLPKRTGGLGEAFF.

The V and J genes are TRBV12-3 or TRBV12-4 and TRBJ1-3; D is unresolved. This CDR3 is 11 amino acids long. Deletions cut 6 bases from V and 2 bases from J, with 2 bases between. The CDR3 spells CASSPGNTIYF. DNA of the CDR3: TGTGCCAGCAGCCCTGGAAACACCATATATTTT.

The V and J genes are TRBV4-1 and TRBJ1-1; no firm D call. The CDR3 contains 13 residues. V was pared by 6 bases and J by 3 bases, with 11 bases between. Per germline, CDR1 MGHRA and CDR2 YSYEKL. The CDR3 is CASREFADTEAFF. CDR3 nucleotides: TGCGCCAGCAGGGAATTTGCGGACACTGAAGCTTTCTTT.

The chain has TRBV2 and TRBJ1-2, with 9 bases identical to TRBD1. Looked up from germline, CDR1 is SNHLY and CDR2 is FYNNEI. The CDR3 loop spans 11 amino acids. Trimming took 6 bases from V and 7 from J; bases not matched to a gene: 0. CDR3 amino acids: CASRDRGGYTF. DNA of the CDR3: TGTGCCAGCAGGGACAGGGGTGGCTACACCTTC.

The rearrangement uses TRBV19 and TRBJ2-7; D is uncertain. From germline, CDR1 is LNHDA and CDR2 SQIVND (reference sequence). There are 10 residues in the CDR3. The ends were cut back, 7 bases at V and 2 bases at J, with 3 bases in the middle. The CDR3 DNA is TGTGCCAGTACCACCTACGAGCAGTACTTC. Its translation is CASTTYEQYF.

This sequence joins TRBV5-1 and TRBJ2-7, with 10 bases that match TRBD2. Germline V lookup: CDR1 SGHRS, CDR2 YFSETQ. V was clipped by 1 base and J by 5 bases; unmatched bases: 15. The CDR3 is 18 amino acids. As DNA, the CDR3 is TGCGCCAGCAGCTTGTCGATTAGCAGCGGGAGGGCCGCAAACGAGCAGTACTTC. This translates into CASSLSISSGRAANEQYF.

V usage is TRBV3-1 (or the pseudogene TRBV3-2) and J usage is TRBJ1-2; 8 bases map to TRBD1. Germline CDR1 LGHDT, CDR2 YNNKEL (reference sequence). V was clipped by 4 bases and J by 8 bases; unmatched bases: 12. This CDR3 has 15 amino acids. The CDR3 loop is CASSPQDRATKGYTF. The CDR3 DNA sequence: TGTGCCAGCAGCCCTCAGGACAGGGCTACGAAGGGCTACACCTTC.

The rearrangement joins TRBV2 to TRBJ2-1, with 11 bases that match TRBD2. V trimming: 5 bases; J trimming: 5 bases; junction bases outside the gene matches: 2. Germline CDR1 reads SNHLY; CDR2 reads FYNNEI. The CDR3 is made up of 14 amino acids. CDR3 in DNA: TGTGCCAGCAGTCATAGCGGGGGGGACAATGAGCAGTTCTTC. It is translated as CASSHSGGDNEQFF.

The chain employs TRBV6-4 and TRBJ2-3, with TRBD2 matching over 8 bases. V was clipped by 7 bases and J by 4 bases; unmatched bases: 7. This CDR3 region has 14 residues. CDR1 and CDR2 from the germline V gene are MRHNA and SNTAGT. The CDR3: CASTAGGASDTQYF. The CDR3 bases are TGTGCCAGCACGGCGGGGGGAGCTTCAGATACGCAGTATTTT.

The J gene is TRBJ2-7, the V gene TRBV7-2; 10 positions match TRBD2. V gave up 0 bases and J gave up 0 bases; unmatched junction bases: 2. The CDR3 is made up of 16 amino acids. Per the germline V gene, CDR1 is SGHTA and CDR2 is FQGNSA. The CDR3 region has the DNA TGTGCCAGCAGCTTAGCTAGCGGGGGGAACTCCTACGAGCAGTACTTC. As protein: CASSLASGGNSYEQYF.

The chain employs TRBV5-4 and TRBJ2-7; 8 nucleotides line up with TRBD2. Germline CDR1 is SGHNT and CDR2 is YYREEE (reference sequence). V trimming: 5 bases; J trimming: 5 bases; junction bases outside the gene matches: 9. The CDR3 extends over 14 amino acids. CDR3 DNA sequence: TGTGCCAGCAGTAAAGGGACTAGTCTCGACGAGCAGTACTTC. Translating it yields CASSKGTSLDEQYF. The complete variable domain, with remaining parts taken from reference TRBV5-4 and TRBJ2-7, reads ETGVTQSPTHLIKTRGQQVTLRCSSQSGHNTVSWYQQALGQGPQFIFQYYREEENGRGNFPPRFSGLQFPNYSSELNVNALELDDSALYLCASSKGTSLDEQYFGPGTRLTVT.

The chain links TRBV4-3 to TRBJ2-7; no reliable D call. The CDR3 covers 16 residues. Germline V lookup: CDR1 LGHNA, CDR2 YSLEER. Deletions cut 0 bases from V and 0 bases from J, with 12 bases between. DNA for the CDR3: TGCGCCAGCAGCCAAGATAGGGCAGGCATCTCCTACGAGCAGTACTTC. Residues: CASSQDRAGISYEQYF.

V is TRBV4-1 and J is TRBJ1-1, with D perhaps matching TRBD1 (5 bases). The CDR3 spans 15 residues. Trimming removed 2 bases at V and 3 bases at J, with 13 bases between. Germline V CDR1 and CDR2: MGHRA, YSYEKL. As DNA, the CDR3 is TGCGCCAGCAGCCAAACCGGACACTCGGACACTGAAGCTTTCTTT. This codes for CASSQTGHSDTEAFF.

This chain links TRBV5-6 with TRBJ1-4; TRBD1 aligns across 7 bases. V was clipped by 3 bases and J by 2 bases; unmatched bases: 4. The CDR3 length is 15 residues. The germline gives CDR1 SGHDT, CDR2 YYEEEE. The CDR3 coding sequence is TGTGCCAGCAGCTCCAGGGGGAAGACTAATGAAAAACTGTTTTTT. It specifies CASSSRGKTNEKLFF.

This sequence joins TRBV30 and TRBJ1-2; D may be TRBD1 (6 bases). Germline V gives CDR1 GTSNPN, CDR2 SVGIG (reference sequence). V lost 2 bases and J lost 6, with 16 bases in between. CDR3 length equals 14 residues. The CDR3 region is CAWSSTGYRDGYTF. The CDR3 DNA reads TGTGCCTGGAGTTCGACAGGATATCGAGATGGCTACACCTTC. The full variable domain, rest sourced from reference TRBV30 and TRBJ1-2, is SQTIHQWPATLVQPVGSPLSLECTVEGTSNPNLYWYRQAAGRGLQLLFYSVGIGQISSEVPQNLSASRPQDRQFILSSKKLLLSDSGFYLCAWSSTGYRDGYTFGSGTRLTVV.